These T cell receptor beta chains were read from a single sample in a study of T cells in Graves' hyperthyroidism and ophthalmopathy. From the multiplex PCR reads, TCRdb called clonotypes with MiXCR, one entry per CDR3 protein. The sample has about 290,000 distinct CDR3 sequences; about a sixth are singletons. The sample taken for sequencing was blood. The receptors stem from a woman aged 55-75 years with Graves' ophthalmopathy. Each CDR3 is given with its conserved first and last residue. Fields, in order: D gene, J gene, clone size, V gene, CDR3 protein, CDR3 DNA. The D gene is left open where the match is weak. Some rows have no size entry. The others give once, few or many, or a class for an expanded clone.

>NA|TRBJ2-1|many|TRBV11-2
CASSLGREEQFF
TGTGCCAGCAGCTTAGGCAGGGAGGAGCAGTTCTTC
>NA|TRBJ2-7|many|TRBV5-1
CASSLLSHYEQYF
TGCGCCAGCAGCTTGCTCAGTCACTACGAGCAGTACTTC
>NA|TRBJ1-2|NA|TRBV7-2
CASSRRNPGATGYGYTF
TGTGCCAGCAGCCGCCGAAACCCGGGGGCGACTGGGTATGGCTACACCTTC
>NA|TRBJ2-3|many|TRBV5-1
CASSLGMADTQYF
TGCGCCAGCAGCTTAGGCATGGCAGATACGCAGTATTTT
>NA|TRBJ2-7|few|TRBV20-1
CSAHARRLAPYEQYF
TGCAGTGCTCACGCGCGGCGGCTAGCCCCCTACGAGCAGTACTTC
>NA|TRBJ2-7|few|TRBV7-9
CASSSTQGGGHEQYF
TGTGCCAGCAGCTCCACGCAGGGTGGAGGCCACGAGCAGTACTTC
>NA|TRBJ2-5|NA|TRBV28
CASSGQGAETQYF
TGTGCCAGCAGTGGGCAGGGAGCGGAGACCCAGTACTTC
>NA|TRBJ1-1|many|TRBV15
CATSTPDGSGMWTEAFF
TGTGCCACCAGCACTCCCGACGGATCAGGGATGTGGACTGAAGCTTTCTTT
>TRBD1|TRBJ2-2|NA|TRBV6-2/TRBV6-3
CASPPRQGAGGELFF
TGTGCCAGCCCACCGCGACAGGGGGCCGGAGGGGAGCTGTTTTTT
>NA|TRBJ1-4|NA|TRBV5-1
CASSFRDGEKLFF
TGCGCCAGCAGCTTCCGGGACGGAGAAAAACTGTTTTTT
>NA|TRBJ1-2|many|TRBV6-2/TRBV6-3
CASRVGAYGYTF
TGTGCCAGCAGAGTAGGTGCCTATGGCTACACCTTC